This T cell receptor (beta chain) stems from a study of blood T cell repertoires in COVID-19. At the level of the study: Both acute and convalescent COVID-19 samples were obtained from the United States, Italy and Spain. In each case, the material was cDNA or gDNA derived from T cells, B-cell-depleted T cells, or PBMCs.

Germline lookup yields CDR1 SGDLS and CDR2 YYNGEE. The CDR3 sequence is 14 residues long. V lost 4 bases, J lost 1 base, and 8 bases lay in between. Original processing methods: For nucleated cells, counts were estimated from reference gene primer amplification. This table comes from immunoSEQ multiplex PCR, and its TCRdb copy is limited to in-frame clones, with some not included. V and J calls plus clone size are reproduced from that table; the DNA served to infer D and trimming. The repertoire consists of 300,000 or so clones, with around 83% occurring once and the leading ten covering 1.2%. The specimen sequenced was peripheral blood. The receptor was derived from a woman in her 50s with acute or convalescent COVID-19. The V gene is TRBV9, the J gene TRBJ1-4; maybe TRBD1 (5 bases). The CDR3 DNA reads TGTGCCAGCAGCCGGACACGAACTAATGAAAAACTGTTTTTT. Its protein product is CASSRTRTNEKLFF.